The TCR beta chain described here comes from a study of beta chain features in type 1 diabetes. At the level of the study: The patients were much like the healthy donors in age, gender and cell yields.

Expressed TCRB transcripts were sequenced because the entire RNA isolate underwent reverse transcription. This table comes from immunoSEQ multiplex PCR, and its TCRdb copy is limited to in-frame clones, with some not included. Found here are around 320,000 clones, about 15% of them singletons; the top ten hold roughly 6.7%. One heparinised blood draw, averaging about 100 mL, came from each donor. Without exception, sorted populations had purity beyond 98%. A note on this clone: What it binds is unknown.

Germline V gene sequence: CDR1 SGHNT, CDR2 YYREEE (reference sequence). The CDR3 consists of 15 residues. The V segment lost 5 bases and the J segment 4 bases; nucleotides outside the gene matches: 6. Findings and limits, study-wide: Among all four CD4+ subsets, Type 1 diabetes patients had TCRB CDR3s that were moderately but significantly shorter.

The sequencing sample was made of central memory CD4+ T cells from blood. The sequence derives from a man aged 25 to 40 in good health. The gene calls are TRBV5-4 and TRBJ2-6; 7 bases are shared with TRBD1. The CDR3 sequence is CASSHPGQGANVLTF. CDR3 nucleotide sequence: TGTGCCAGCAGTCACCCGGGACAGGGGGCCAACGTCCTGACTTTC.